This TCR beta chain derives from a study of blood T cell repertoires in COVID-19. The CDR3 is 15 amino acids. V gave up 5 bases and J gave up 8 bases; unmatched junction bases: 6. Germline values: CDR1 SGHTA, CDR2 FQGTGA. Measured with immunoSEQ multiplex PCR; TCRdb has only the in-frame clones, and not every one. This table holds about 380,000 clones, more than 70% found once. This sequence joins TRBV7-3 and TRBJ2-1; 13 bases are shared with TRBD2. Input material: PBMCs or T cells enriched from blood (not recorded which). The sequence was obtained from a woman younger than 35 who had recovered from COVID-19. CDR3 loop: CASSRTSGGSDEQFF. The CDR3 nucleotides read TGTGCCAGCAGCCGGACTAGCGGGGGAAGCGATGAGCAGTTCTTC.